This paragraph covers one T cell receptor (beta chain) sequence. Germline lookup yields CDR1 SGHTA and CDR2 FQGTGA. This CDR3 contains 13 residues. V lost 2 bases, J lost 6 bases, and 9 bases lay in between. This sample was taken from a study of OX40 agonist ivuxolimab in advanced cancers. Looking at the study overall: Intravenous ivuxolimab at 0.01 to 10 mg/kg was given to patients every 2 weeks. Having had anti-PD-1, anti-PD-L1 or anti-CTLA-4 therapy before was allowed, and approximately 40% had some. One hepatocellular carcinoma and a couple of cutaneous melanoma patients partially responded.

Assay: immunoSEQ multiplex PCR; the TCRdb copy retains only in-frame clones and omits some. The data show tens of thousands of clones, with approximately 86% seen just once and 9.5% to 15% held by the top ten. The clonotype originates from an adult with an advanced solid tumor such as melanoma, head and neck, liver or kidney cancer. The sequences come from CD4+ or CD8+ T cells sorted from blood, collected in a trial of the OX40 agonist ivuxolimab. The chain uses TRBV7-3 and TRBJ2-3; D unresolved. The CDR3 sequence: CASSLAWVDTQYF. The CDR3 DNA reads as TGTGCCAGCAGCTTAGCTTGGGTTGATACGCAGTATTTT.